What follows describes a single TCR beta chain. What it binds is not known. The data belong to a study of radiation and T cells in renal cell carcinoma. Study at large: Nephrectomy followed 15 Gy stereotactic body radiation by 4 weeks. Study-wide results and caveats: No pretreatment tumor biopsies were available for baseline clonotypes.

Deletions cut 3 bases from V and 7 bases from J, with 19 bases between. The germline gives CDR1 MDHEN, CDR2 SYDVKM. The CDR3 has 15 residues. Here immunoSEQ multiplex PCR was the method, and the copy in TCRdb shows in-frame clones only, minus some. The sample records under 150,000 clones, about 81% being singletons. Time point here: blood 2 weeks post-SBRT. Sample treatment: 15 Gy SBRT to primary tumor, nephrectomy 4 weeks later. Radiation-treated patients gave blood at baseline, week 2 and week 4. The origin of this receptor is a woman aged 60-70 years with renal cell carcinoma. The material was blood, obtained from a patient whose treatment included radiotherapy and nephrectomy. This rearrangement joins TRBV28 to TRBJ2-7, with a tentative D call TRBD1 (6 bases). This chain's CDR3 is CASSFGNRAYEEQYF. CDR3 DNA sequence: TGTGCCAGCAGTTTCGGAAACAGGGCCTACGAGGAGCAGTACTTC. The whole variable domain, filled in from reference TRBV28 and TRBJ2-7, reads DVKVTQSSRYLVKRTGEKVFLECVQDMDHENMFWYRQDPGLGLRLIYFSYDVKMKEKGDIPEGYSVSREKKERFSLILESASTNQTSMYLCASSFGNRAYEEQYFGPGTRLTVT.